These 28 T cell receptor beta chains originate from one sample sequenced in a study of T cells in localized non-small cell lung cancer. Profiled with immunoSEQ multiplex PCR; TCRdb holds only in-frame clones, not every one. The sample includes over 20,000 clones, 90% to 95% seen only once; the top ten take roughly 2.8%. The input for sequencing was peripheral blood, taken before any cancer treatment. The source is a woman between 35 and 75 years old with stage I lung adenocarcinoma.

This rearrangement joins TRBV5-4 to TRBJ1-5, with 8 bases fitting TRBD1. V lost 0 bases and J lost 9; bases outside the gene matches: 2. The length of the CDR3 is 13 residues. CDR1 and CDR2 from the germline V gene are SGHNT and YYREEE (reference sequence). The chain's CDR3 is CASSLDGTGPQHF. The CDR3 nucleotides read TGTGCCAGCAGCTTGGACGGGACAGGGCCCCAGCATTTT.

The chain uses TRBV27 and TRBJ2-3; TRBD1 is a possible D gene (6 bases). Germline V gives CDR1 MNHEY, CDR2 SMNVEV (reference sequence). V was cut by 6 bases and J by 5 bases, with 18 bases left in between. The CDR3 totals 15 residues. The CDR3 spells CASSPTAGVLDTQYF. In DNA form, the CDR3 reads TGTGCCAGCAGCCCTACGGCAGGGGTACTAGATACGCAGTATTTT.

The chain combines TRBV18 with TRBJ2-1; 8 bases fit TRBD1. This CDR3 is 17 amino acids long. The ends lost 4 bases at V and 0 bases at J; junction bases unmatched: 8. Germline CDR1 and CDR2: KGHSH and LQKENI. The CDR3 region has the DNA TGTGCCAGCTCACTAACTACCGGGACAGGCTCCTACAATGAGCAGTTCTTC. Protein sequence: CASSLTTGTGSYNEQFF.

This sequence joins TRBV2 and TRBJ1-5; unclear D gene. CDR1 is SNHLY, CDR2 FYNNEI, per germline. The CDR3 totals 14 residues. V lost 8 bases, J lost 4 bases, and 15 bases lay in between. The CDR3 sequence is CASRLESGNQPQHF. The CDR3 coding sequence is TGTGCCAGCCGATTAGAGAGTGGTAATCAGCCCCAGCATTTT.

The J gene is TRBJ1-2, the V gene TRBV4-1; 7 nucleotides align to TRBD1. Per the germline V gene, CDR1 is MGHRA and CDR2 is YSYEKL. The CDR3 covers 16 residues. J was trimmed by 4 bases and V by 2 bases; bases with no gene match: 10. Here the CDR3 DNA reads TGCGCCAGCAGCCAACCAACACCGGGACAGCTCTATGGCTACACCTTC. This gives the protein CASSQPTPGQLYGYTF.

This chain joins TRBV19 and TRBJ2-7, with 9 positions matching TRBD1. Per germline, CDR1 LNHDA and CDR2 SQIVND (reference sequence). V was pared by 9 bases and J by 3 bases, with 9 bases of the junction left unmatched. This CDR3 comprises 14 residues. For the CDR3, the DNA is TGTGCCAGCTCCGTAGGGACAGGGTTCTACGAGCAGTACTTC. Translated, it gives CASSVGTGFYEQYF.

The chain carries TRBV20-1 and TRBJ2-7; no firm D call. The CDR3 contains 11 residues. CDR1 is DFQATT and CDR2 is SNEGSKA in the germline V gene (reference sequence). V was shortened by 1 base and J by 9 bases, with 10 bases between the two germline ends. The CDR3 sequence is CSARGWRRQYF. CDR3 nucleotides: TGCAGTGCTAGAGGATGGCGGAGGCAGTACTTC.

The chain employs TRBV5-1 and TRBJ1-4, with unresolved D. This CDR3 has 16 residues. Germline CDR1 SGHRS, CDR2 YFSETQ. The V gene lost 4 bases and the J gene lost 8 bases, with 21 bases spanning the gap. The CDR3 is CASSQGLPPLEEKLFF. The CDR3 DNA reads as TGCGCCAGCAGCCAAGGGCTGCCACCCCTGGAGGAAAAACTGTTTTTT.

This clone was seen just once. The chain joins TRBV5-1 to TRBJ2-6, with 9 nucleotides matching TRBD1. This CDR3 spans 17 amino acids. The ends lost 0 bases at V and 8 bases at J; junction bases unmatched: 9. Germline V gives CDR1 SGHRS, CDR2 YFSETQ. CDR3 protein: CASSLGPTGGATNVLTF. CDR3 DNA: TGCGCCAGCAGCTTGGGCCCAACAGGGGGCGCGACCAACGTCCTGACTTTC.

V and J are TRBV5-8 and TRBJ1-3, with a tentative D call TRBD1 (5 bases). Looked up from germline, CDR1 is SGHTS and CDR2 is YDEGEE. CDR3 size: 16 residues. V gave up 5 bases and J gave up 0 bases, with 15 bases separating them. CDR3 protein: CASRVTGPFSGNTIYF. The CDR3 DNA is TGTGCCAGCAGGGTTACAGGACCCTTCTCTGGAAACACCATATATTTT.

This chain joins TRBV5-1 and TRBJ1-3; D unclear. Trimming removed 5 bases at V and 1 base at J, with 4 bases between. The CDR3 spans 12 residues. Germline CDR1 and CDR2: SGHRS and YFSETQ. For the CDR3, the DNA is TGCGCCAGCAGGGTATCTGGAAACACCATATATTTT. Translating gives CASRVSGNTIYF.

CDR3 nucleotide sequence: TGTGCCAGCAGTTTAACAGCGACACTCTATGGCTACACCTTC. Its translation: CASSLTATLYGYTF. The chain links TRBV28 to TRBJ1-2; D not resolved. The CDR3 extends over 14 amino acids. V shed 2 bases and J shed 4 bases, with 11 bases lying between them. Germline-derived CDR1 and CDR2 are MDHEN and SYDVKM.

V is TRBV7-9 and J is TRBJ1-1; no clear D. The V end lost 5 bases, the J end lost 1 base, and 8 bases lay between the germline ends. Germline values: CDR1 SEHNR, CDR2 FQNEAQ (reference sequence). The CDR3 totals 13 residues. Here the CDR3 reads CASSPRGNTEAFF. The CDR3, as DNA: TGTGCCAGCAGCCCTCGGGGGAACACTGAAGCTTTCTTT.

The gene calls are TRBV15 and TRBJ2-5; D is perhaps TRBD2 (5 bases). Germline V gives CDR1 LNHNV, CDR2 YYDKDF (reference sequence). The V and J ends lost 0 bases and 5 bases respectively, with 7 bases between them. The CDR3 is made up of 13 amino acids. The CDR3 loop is CATSRDRGETQYF. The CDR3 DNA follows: TGTGCCACCAGCAGAGATAGAGGGGAGACCCAGTACTTC.

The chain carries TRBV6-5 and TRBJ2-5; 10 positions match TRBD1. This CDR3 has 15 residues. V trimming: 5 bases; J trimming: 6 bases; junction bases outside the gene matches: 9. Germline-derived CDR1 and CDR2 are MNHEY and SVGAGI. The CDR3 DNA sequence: TGTGCCAGCAGTCCCCGACAGGGGGCTGGGAAGACCCAGTACTTC. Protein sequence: CASSPRQGAGKTQYF.

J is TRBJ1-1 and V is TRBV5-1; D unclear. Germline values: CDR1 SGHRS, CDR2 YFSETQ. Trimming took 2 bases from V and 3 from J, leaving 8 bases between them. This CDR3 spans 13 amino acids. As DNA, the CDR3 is TGCGCCAGCAGCTTTGGGTACGACACTGAAGCTTTCTTT. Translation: CASSFGYDTEAFF.

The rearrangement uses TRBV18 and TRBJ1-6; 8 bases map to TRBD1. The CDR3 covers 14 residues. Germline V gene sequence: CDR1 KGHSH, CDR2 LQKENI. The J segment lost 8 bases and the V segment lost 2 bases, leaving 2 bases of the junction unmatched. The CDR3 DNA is TGTGCCAGCTCACCAACACAGGGGGATTCACCCCTCCACTTT. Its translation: CASSPTQGDSPLHF.

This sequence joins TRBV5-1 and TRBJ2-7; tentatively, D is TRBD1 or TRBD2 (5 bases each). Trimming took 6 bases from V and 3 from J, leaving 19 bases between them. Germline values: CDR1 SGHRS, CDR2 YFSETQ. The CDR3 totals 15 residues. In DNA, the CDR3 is TGCGCCAGCACCATCACGGGACGTAAGGGCTACGAGCAGTACTTC. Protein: CASTITGRKGYEQYF.

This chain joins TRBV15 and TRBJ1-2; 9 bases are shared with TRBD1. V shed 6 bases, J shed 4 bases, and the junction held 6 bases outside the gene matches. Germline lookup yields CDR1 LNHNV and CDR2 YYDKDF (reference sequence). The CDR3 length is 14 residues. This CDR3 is CATSEDRGSYGYTF. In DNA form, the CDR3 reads TGTGCCACCAGTGAGGACAGGGGCAGCTATGGCTACACCTTC.

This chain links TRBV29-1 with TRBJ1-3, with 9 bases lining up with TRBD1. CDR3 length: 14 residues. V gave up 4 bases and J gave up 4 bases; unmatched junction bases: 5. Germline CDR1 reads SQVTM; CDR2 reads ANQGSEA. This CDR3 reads CSVGDRVAGNTIYF. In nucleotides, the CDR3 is TGCAGCGTTGGGGACAGGGTAGCAGGAAACACCATATATTTT.

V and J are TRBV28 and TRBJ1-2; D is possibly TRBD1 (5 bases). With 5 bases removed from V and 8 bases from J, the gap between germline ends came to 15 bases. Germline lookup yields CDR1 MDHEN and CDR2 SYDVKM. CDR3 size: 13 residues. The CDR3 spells CASSVRAPGGYTF. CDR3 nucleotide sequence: TGTGCCAGCAGTGTCCGGGCCCCAGGGGGCTACACCTTC.

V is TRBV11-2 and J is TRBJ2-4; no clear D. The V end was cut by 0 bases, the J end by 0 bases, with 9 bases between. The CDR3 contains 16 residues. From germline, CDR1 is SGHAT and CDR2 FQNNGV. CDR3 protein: CASSLEHSGAKNIQYF. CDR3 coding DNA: TGTGCCAGCAGCTTAGAGCACAGTGGAGCCAAAAACATTCAGTACTTC. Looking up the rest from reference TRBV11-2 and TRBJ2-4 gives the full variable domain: EAGVAQSPRYKIIEKRQSVAFWCNPISGHATLYWYQQILGQGPKLLIQFQNNGVVDDSQLPKDRFSAERLKGVDSTLKIQPAKLEDSAVYLCASSLEHSGAKNIQYFGAGTRLSVL.

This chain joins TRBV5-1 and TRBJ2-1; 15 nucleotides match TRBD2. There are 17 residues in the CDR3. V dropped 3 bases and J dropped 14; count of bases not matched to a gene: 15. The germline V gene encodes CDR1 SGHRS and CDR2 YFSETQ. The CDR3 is CASSSSPPGTSGRFEFF. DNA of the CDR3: TGCGCCAGCAGCTCGAGCCCTCCCGGGACTAGCGGGAGGTTTGAGTTCTTC.

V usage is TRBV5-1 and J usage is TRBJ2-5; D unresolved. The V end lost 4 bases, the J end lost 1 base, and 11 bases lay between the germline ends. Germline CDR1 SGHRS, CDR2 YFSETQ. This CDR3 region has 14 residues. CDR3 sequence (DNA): TGCGCCAGCAGCCCCGGAACCACCCAAGAGACCCAGTACTTC. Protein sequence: CASSPGTTQETQYF.

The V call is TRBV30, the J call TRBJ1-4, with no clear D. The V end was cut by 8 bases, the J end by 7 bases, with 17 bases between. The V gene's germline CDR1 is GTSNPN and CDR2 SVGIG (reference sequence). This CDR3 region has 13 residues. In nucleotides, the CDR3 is TGTGCCGCAGGTTTGGGGTTAACTGAAAAACTGTTTTTT. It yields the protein CAAGLGLTEKLFF.

The DNA for the CDR3 is TGCGCCAGCAGCCAAGTTGTGGGGGGGACCTACAATGAGCAGTTCTTC. It is translated as CASSQVVGGTYNEQFF. The gene calls are TRBV4-1 and TRBJ2-1, with TRBD2 matching over 7 bases. The germline CDR1 and CDR2 sequences are MGHRA and YSYEKL. The CDR3 consists of 16 residues. The V segment lost 1 base and the J segment 2 bases; nucleotides outside the gene matches: 5.

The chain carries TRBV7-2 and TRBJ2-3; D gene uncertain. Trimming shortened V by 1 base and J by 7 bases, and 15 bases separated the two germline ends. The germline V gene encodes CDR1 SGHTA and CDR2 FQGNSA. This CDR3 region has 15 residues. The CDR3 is CASSLDYRIVNTQYF. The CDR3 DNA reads TGTGCCAGCAGCTTAGACTATCGAATTGTAAATACGCAGTATTTT.

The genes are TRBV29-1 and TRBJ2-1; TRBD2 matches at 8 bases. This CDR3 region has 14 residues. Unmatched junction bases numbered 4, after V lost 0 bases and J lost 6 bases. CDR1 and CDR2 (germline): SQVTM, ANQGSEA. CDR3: CSVEDWTSINEQFF. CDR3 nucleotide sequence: TGCAGCGTTGAAGATTGGACTAGCATCAATGAGCAGTTCTTC.